This T cell receptor (beta chain) was sequenced for a study of beta chain features in type 1 diabetes. Overall study: Cell yields, age and gender were similar between patients and healthy donors.

Regarding this clone: Its antigen is unidentified.

Isolated RNA was reverse transcribed in full, so expressed TCRB transcripts were sequenced. The method was immunoSEQ multiplex PCR; TCRdb's version includes in-frame clones alone and lacks a portion of them. The table lists 600,000 to 650,000 clones, around 16% of them singletons, with about 0.097% in the top ten. Study-wide results and limits: Insertions at VDJ junctions were less frequent in type 1 diabetes patients. These patients also deleted more nucleotides at the same junctions.

Trimming left V 1 base short and J 6 bases short, with 16 bases between. Germline lookup yields CDR1 SGHTA and CDR2 FQGNSA. The length of the CDR3 is 16 residues. The clonotype originates from a man in his late teens or twenties in good health. The V call is TRBV7-2, the J call TRBJ1-5; D is possibly TRBD1 (5 bases). The sample was naive CD4+ T cells from blood. The CDR3 nucleotides read TGTGCCAGCAGCTTAGGGGTTGGGGGAGTAGGTCAGCCCCAGCATTTT. Residues: CASSLGVGGVGQPQHF.